One and the same sample provided the 18 T cell receptor beta chains below, sequenced in a study of blood T cell repertoires in COVID-19. Method: immunoSEQ multiplex PCR; TCRdb's copy keeps in-frame clones and lacks some. This sample has 300,000 to 350,000 clones, with around 87% found just once. Sample: peripheral blood. All receptors derive from a man aged 18 to 30 with active or convalescent COVID-19.

The chain joins TRBV19 to TRBJ1-5; tentative D call: TRBD1 (5 bases). Trimming cost V 0 bases and J 2 bases, with 14 bases left between them. The CDR3 consists of 17 residues. Germline CDR1 reads LNHDA; CDR2 reads SQIVND (reference sequence). CDR3 coding DNA: TGTGCCAGTAGTATAGATGCGAGGGGAGGGCGCAATCAGCCCCAGCATTTT. Translation gives CASSIDARGGRNQPQHF.

V is TRBV18 and J is TRBJ1-4, with TRBD1 matching 7 bases. Germline V gene sequence: CDR1 KGHSH, CDR2 LQKENI. V shed 3 bases, J shed 0 bases, and the junction held 7 bases outside the gene matches. The length of the CDR3 is 17 residues. CDR3 sequence: CASSPGTDRTTNEKLFF. The CDR3 DNA sequence: TGTGCCAGCTCACCTGGGACAGACCGTACAACTAATGAAAAACTGTTTTTT.

This clone has more than one count but fewer than ten. The rearrangement uses TRBV6-1 and TRBJ1-1; D not certain. Trimming removed 1 base from V and 0 bases from J, with 9 bases in between. The V gene's germline CDR1 is MNHNS and CDR2 SASEGT. The CDR3 loop spans 15 amino acids. The CDR3 spells CASSEDRFMNTEAFF. Here the CDR3 DNA reads TGTGCCAGCAGTGAAGACAGATTCATGAACACTGAAGCTTTCTTT.

The J gene is TRBJ2-7, the V gene TRBV4-3, with a tentative D call TRBD2 (6 bases). Trimming left V 3 bases short and J 3 bases short, with 15 bases between. This CDR3 is built from 15 residues. CDR1 LGHNA and CDR2 YSLEER come from the germline V gene. The CDR3 is CASSQGTPRRYEQYF. In nucleotides, the CDR3 is TGCGCCAGCAGCCAGGGGACTCCCCGTCGCTACGAGCAGTACTTC.

The chain uses TRBV2 and TRBJ1-3; 8 bases are a match to TRBD1. The J segment lost 8 bases and the V segment lost 6 bases, leaving 9 bases of the junction unmatched. The CDR3 consists of 14 residues. Germline lookup yields CDR1 SNHLY and CDR2 FYNNEI. DNA of the CDR3: TGTGCCAGCAGAGAACAGGGGGTTTACGACACCATATATTTT. Amino acid sequence: CASREQGVYDTIYF.

Here the CDR3 reads CASSTLGQGRAIGNQPQHF. Here the CDR3 DNA reads TGTGCCAGTAGTACCCTGGGACAGGGGAGAGCAATTGGCAATCAGCCCCAGCATTTT. The chain uses TRBV19 and TRBJ1-5, with TRBD1 matching over 10 bases. The V and J ends lost 4 bases and 2 bases, in that order; junction bases with no gene match: 14. Germline V CDR1 and CDR2: LNHDA, SQIVND (reference sequence). This CDR3 is built from 19 residues.

This sequence joins TRBV19 and TRBJ1-4; a weak D match, TRBD1 (5 bases). The germline V gene encodes CDR1 LNHDA and CDR2 SQIVND (reference sequence). This CDR3 spans 16 amino acids. The germline V and J ends were trimmed by 5 bases and 0 bases, with 13 bases remaining between them. This CDR3 is CASSLYGGATNEKLFF. The CDR3 coding sequence is TGTGCCAGTAGTCTCTACGGGGGAGCAACTAATGAAAAACTGTTTTTT. The full variable domain, its missing parts supplied by reference TRBV19 and TRBJ1-4, is DGGITQSPKYLFRKEGQNVTLSCEQNLNHDAMYWYRQDPGQGLRLIYYSQIVNDFQKGDIAEGYSVSREKKESFPLTVTSAQKNPTAFYLCASSLYGGATNEKLFFGSGTQLSVL.

The chain carries TRBV9 and TRBJ2-1, with 8 bases matching TRBD2. V was clipped by 0 bases and J by 9 bases; unmatched bases: 5. The CDR3 loop spans 14 amino acids. CDR1 SGDLS and CDR2 YYNGEE come from the germline V gene. The CDR3 nucleotides are TGTGCCAGCAGCGTAGGGACTAGCAGGAGTGAGCAGTTCTTC. Amino acids: CASSVGTSRSEQFF.

The chain couples TRBV7-8 to TRBJ1-4, with D unclear. This CDR3 has 14 residues. V was shortened by 5 bases and J by 8 bases, with 15 bases between the two germline ends. The germline V gene encodes CDR1 SGHVS and CDR2 FQNEAQ. The CDR3 sequence is CASSAGWASEKLFF. Here the CDR3 DNA reads TGTGCCAGCAGCGCCGGATGGGCGTCGGAAAAACTGTTTTTT.

The rearrangement links TRBV5-5 to TRBJ2-1; the match to TRBD2 covers 8 bases. CDR1 and CDR2 (germline): SGHKS, YYEKEE (reference sequence). V dropped 2 bases and J dropped 4; count of bases not matched to a gene: 5. The CDR3 covers 15 residues. The CDR3, as DNA: TGTGCCAGCAGCTTAGGAGCGGGAGATTACAATGAGCAGTTCTTC. This codes for CASSLGAGDYNEQFF. Using reference TRBV5-5 and TRBJ2-1 for the parts outside the CDR3, the full variable domain is DAGVTQSPTHLIKTRGQQVTLRCSPISGHKSVSWYQQVLGQGPQFIFQYYEKEERGRGNFPDRFSARQFPNYSSELNVNALLLGDSALYLCASSLGAGDYNEQFFGPGTRLTVL.

The chain has TRBV28 and TRBJ2-3; 8 nucleotides align to TRBD2. The CDR3 is 16 residues long. V dropped 2 bases and J dropped 5; count of bases not matched to a gene: 9. From germline, CDR1 is MDHEN and CDR2 SYDVKM. The CDR3 coding sequence is TGTGCCAGCAGTTTAGGGGAGCGGGAGAATATAGATACGCAGTATTTT. Amino acids: CASSLGERENIDTQYF.

This sequence joins TRBV5-4 and TRBJ2-7, with TRBD1 as a possible D gene (6 bases). The CDR3 has 14 residues. Trimming cost V 4 bases and J 4 bases, with 15 bases left between them. CDR1 is SGHNT and CDR2 is YYREEE in the germline V gene (reference sequence). CDR3 protein: CASSRDMGEYEQYF. The CDR3 DNA follows: TGTGCCAGCAGCCGGGACATGGGGGAATACGAGCAGTACTTC.

The chain links TRBV28 to TRBJ2-7; 8 positions agree with TRBD2. Germline V CDR1 and CDR2: MDHEN, SYDVKM. Trimming removed 5 bases from V and 3 bases from J; junction bases left unmatched: 3. This CDR3 region has 13 residues. In DNA form, the CDR3 reads TGTGCCAGCAGTCCGGGACTAGGCTACGAGCAGTACTTC. It codes for CASSPGLGYEQYF.

The rearrangement joins TRBV29-1 to TRBJ1-3; D is ambiguous. Germline CDR1 SQVTM, CDR2 ANQGSEA. With 7 bases removed from V and 2 bases from J, the gap between germline ends came to 6 bases. The CDR3 is made up of 11 amino acids. CDR3 DNA sequence: TGCAGCGCAGACACTGGAAACACCATATATTTT. Its protein product is CSADTGNTIYF.

This rearrangement joins TRBV5-4 to TRBJ2-4, with 9 bases aligning to TRBD2. With V trimmed by 3 bases and J by 0 bases, 7 bases remained unmatched. Germline assignment: CDR1 SGHNT and CDR2 YYREEE (reference sequence). This CDR3 contains 17 residues. CDR3 amino acids: CASSWFSGGLAKNIQYF. In DNA form, the CDR3 reads TGTGCCAGCAGCTGGTTTAGCGGGGGCCTAGCCAAAAACATTCAGTACTTC.

This chain links TRBV19 with TRBJ2-5; D may be TRBD1 (5 bases). Germline V CDR1 and CDR2: LNHDA, SQIVND (reference sequence). V lost 9 bases and J 0 bases, leaving 17 bases between the germline ends. The length of the CDR3 is 15 residues. CDR3 nucleotides: TGTGCCAGCAGTCAGGGCCGAAAAAACCAAGAGACCCAGTACTTC. Encoded protein: CASSQGRKNQETQYF.

The chain links TRBV7-6 to TRBJ2-7; 7 nucleotides line up with TRBD2. The germline V gene has CDR1 SGHVS and CDR2 FNYEAQ. The ends lost 5 bases at V and 1 base at J; junction bases unmatched: 2. The CDR3 loop spans 13 amino acids. In DNA form, the CDR3 reads TGTGCCAGCAGCCCTAGCGGTTCCTACGAGCAGTACTTC. Its translation is CASSPSGSYEQYF.

The genes are TRBV7-2 and TRBJ1-3; D ambiguous. The CDR3 covers 15 residues. Germline V lookup: CDR1 SGHTA, CDR2 FQGNSA. Trimming removed 5 bases at V and 3 bases at J, with 14 bases between. The CDR3 DNA reads TGTGCCAGCAGCCCTACGTCGGGTGTTGGAAACACCATATATTTT. Its protein is CASSPTSGVGNTIYF.